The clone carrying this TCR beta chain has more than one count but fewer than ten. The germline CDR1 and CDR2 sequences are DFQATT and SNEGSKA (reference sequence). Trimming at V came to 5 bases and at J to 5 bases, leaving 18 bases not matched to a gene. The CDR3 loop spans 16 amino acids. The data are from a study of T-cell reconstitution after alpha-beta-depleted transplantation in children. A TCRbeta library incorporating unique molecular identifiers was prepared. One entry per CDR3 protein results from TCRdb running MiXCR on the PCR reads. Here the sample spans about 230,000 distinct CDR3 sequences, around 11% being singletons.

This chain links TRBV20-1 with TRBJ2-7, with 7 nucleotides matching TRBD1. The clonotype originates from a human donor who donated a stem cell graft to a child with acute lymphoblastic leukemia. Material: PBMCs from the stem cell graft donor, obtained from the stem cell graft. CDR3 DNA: TGCAGTGCTCCCCGGATCGACAGGGATTTGTGGAACGAGCAGTACTTC. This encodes CSAPRIDRDLWNEQYF.